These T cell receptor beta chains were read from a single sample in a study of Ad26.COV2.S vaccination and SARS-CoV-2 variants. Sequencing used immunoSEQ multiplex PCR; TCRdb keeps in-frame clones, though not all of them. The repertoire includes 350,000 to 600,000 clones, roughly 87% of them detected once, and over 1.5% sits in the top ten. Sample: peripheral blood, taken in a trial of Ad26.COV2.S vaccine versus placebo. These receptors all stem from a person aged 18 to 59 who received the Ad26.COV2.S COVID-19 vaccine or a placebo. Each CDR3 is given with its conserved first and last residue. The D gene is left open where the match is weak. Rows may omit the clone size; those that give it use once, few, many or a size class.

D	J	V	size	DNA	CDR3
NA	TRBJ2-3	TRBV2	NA	TGTGCCAGCACGGACCGGGTTGGGGATACGCAGTATTTT	CASTDRVGDTQYF
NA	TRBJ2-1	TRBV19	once	TGTGCCAGTAGTCTCTCAAGTTCGGGCTCCTACAATGAGCAGTTCTTC	CASSLSSSGSYNEQFF
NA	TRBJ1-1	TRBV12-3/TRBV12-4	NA	TGTGCCAGCAGAGTTAACACTGAAGCTTTCTTT	CASRVNTEAFF
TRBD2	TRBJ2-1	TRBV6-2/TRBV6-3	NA	TGTGCCAGCAGCCCTACCGCTAGCGGGACTTACAATGAGCAGTTCTTC	CASSPTASGTYNEQFF
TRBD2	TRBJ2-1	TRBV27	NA	TGTGCCAGCAGTTTATCGCTAGCGGGAGGATGGGATGAGCAGTTCTTC	CASSLSLAGGWDEQFF
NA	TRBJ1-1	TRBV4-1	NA	TGCGCCAGCAGCCATCCGGGCGCGGGGAACACTGAAGCTTTCTTT	CASSHPGAGNTEAFF
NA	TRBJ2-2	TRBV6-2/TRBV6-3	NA	TGTGCCAGCAGTGCCAGATCTACCGGGGAGCTGTTTTTT	CASSARSTGELFF
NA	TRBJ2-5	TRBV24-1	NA	TGTGCCACCAGTGGTTCGGAGGTGAGACCTCGGACCCAGTACTTC	CATSGSEVRPRTQYF
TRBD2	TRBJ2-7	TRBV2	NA	TGTGCCAGCAGTTCGTGGCCGGCGGGAGGAGGCTACGAGCAGTACTTC	CASSSWPAGGGYEQYF
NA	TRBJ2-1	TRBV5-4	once	TGTGCCAGCAGCTTTGGACAGACCTACAATGAGCAGTTCTTC	CASSFGQTYNEQFF
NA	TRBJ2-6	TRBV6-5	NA	TGTGCCAGCAGTTACTCGAGGGGTGCTGGGGCCAACGTCCTGACTTTC	CASSYSRGAGANVLTF
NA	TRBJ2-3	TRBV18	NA	TGTGCCAGCTCACCACTGACTAACACAGATACGCAGTATTTT	CASSPLTNTDTQYF
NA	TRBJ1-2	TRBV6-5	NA	TGTGCCAGCAGTTACTTAACACAGGTCAACTATGGCTACACCTTC	CASSYLTQVNYGYTF
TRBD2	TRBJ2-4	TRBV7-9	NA	TGTGCCAGCAGCTTAGGGGCGGGACTAGCGATATGGGAGAACATTCAGTACTTC	CASSLGAGLAIWENIQYF
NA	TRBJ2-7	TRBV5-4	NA	TGTGCCAGCAGCTTTAGCGGCTACGAGCAGTACTTC	CASSFSGYEQYF
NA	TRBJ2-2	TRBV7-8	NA	TGTGCCAGCAGCGCCCGAGGGCCCAGCCCTCGGAACACCGGGGAGCTGTTTTTT	CASSARGPSPRNTGELFF
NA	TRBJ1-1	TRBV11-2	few	TGTGCCAGCAGCTTAGACCTACAGAAGAGGACTGAAGCTTTCTTT	CASSLDLQKRTEAFF
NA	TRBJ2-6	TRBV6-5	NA	TGTGCCAGCAGTCTCAGGGGTTATGGGGCCAACGTCCTGACTTTC	CASSLRGYGANVLTF
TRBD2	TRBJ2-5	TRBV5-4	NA	TGTGCCAGCAGCTCACTGGGGCGACTAGCGGGGGGTGGGGAGACCCAGTACTTC	CASSSLGRLAGGGETQYF
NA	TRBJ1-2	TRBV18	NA	TGTGCCAGCTCACCGACAGTAGTTGGCTACACCTTC	CASSPTVVGYTF
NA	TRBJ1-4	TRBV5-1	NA	TGCGCCAGCAGCTTCTCAGGGATAGATGAAAAACTGTTTTTT	CASSFSGIDEKLFF
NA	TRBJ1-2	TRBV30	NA	TGTGCCTGGAGTCTACTAGAGCAGACGGGCTACACCTTC	CAWSLLEQTGYTF
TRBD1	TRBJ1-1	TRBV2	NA	TGTGCCACCTTAGGACAGGGAAGAACTTTCTTT	CATLGQGRTFF
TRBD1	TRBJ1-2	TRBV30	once	TGTGCCTGGAGTAGTGGGACAGGGAGTAGGTACACCTTC	CAWSSGTGSRYTF
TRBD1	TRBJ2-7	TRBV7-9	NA	TGTGCCAGCAGCCGGACAGGGGTCGAGCAGTACTTC	CASSRTGVEQYF
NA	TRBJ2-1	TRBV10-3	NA	TGTGCCATCAGTGCCTCGGATGAGCAGTTCTTC	CAISASDEQFF
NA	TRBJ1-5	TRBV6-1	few	TGTGCCAGCAGTGAGGGTAATCAGCCCCAGCATTTT	CASSEGNQPQHF
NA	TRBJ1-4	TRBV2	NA	TGTGCCAGCAGTGAAACGTCGGGGGGGCGAAAGGTTTTT	CASSETSGGRKVF
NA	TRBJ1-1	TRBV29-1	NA	TGCAGCGTTGCTGGGCGTTTGAACACTGAAGCTTTCTTT	CSVAGRLNTEAFF
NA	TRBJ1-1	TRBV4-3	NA	TGCGCCAGCAGCCCGCGGGTCCTGAACACTGAAGCTTTCTTT	CASSPRVLNTEAFF
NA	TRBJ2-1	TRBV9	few	TGTGCCAGCAGCGTACAGGGGCAGAACTACAATGAGCAGTTCTTC	CASSVQGQNYNEQFF
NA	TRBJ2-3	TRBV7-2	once	TGTGCCAGCAGCTTATGGCAGGGAACTTCTAGCACAGATACGCAGTATTTT	CASSLWQGTSSTDTQYF
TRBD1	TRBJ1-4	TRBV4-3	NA	TGCGCCAGCAGCCAAGACAGGGGGCAAGAAAAACTGTTTTTT	CASSQDRGQEKLFF
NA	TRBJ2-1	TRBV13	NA	TGTGCCAGCAGCCCAAAGGGACACTACAATGAGCAGTTCTTC	CASSPKGHYNEQFF
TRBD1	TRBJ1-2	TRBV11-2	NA	TGTGCCAGCAGCTCGCCGGGACAGGGCTATGGCTACACCTTC	CASSSPGQGYGYTF
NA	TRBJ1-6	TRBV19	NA	TGTGCCAGTAGACACCAACGCTCGGGGGCACATTCACCCCTCCACTTT	CASRHQRSGAHSPLHF
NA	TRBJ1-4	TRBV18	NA	TGTGCCAGCTCACCTACAGAGTCGGGCCGCAATGAAAAACTGTTTTTT	CASSPTESGRNEKLFF